This T cell receptor beta chain was recorded in a study of T cell repertoires in cytomegalovirus infection (dated by TCRdb to the late 2010s). Broadly, across the study: The HLA type of each donor mattered for the analysis, because public TCR beta signatures pointed to carriage of CMV infection along with the matching HLA type. What the study reported, not specific to this receptor: The ex vivo response was dominated by HLA-C-restricted CMV-specific TCR beta clonotypes, which also provided the single most frequent clonotype in two of eight donors. Carriers of CMV infection plus the relevant HLA type were discriminated by the cumulative frequency of public TCR beta family members in the study cohort and in an independent roughly 350-donor cohort.

This clonotype has a handful of counts. Its recognized antigen is unknown. No qualities accompany the bases; no much larger clone lies one base away. Deletion took 5 bases off V and 1 base off J, with a span of 11 bases between the germline ends. Via the germline V gene, CDR1 is MDHEN and CDR2 SYDVKM. Spanning cysteine to phenylalanine, the CDR3 consists of 14 amino acids. The DNA shown is the 42-base CDR3, in frame from base 1. The sequencer was an Illumina HiSeq 1500. TCRdb trimmed the raw reads at Q25, called clones with MiXCR and kept productive beta chains. Rows with a matching CDR3 protein are joined into one entry that keeps the most common DNA and genes. This sample gives roughly 300,000 distinct CDR3 sequences in total; roughly 23% of them show up just once. The biggest ten clones account for approximately 15% of the sample.

The source of this sequence is a human donor in good health (CMV status not recorded). Some clones in this sample may be carry-over from other donors' samples. Here the chain combines TRBV28 and TRBJ2-5; a tentative D call is TRBD1 (7 bases match). The material sequenced was PBMCs. The sequenced DNA is TGTGCCAGCAGTCCAGGGGGGTCCCAAGAGACCCAGTACTTC. Its amino acids are CASSPGGSQETQYF.